Presented here are 30 T cell receptor beta chains from one specimen sequenced in a study of T cells expressing NK-cell markers. With the 5' RACE reads reprocessed, TCRdb shows one record per CDR3 protein and no DNA. The sample data list about 300,000 distinct CDR3 sequences. Specimen: blood T cells: a sorted CD56 or NKG2C T cell subset, CD4+ or CD8+ T cells, or bulk PBMC T cells (not recorded which). Receptors originate from a woman between 18 and 70 years old in good health.

The chain couples TRBV12-3 or TRBV12-4 to TRBJ1-2; lacking DNA, the TRBD1 call made by TCRdb goes unchecked. This CDR3 comprises 13 residues. The CDR3 spells CASTWTGGSDYTF.

V usage is TRBV29-1 and J usage is TRBJ2-5. This CDR3 is built from 12 residues. Germline lookup yields CDR1 SQVTM and CDR2 ANQGSEA. The CDR3: CSVFSPQETQYF.

CDR3: CASSYGVGGRENTIYF. This chain joins TRBV6-5 and TRBJ1-3; the D call of TRBD1 rests on TCRdb alone, since no DNA is present to check it. The CDR3 totals 16 residues. Per the germline V gene, CDR1 is MNHEY and CDR2 is SVGAGI.

V is TRBV6-1 and J is TRBJ2-2. Germline CDR1 reads MNHNS; CDR2 reads SASEGT. This CDR3 region has 14 residues. CDR3 sequence reads: CASSTSANTGELFF.

The V gene is TRBV12-3 or TRBV12-4, the J gene TRBJ2-1. The CDR3 is 15 residues long. The CDR3 loop is CASSHQGSSYNEQFF.

This chain connects TRBV12-3 or TRBV12-4 to TRBJ1-1; TCRdb calls TRBD1, which cannot be checked without DNA. This CDR3 has 14 amino acids. CDR3 amino acids: CASSSGRTNTEAFF.

The V call is TRBV5-4, the J call TRBJ2-1; TCRdb lists TRBD2, though no DNA is available to test this call. Germline loops: CDR1 SGHNT, CDR2 YYREEE (reference sequence). The CDR3 is made up of 19 amino acids. This CDR3 reads CASSLDGLAGVGSYNEQFF.

The CDR3: CSARRGLAADVKNTQYF. The rearrangement links TRBV20-1 to TRBJ2-3; TCRdb calls TRBD2, which cannot be checked without DNA. CDR3 size: 17 residues. Per germline, CDR1 DFQATT and CDR2 SNEGSKA (reference sequence).

The chain carries TRBV5-1 and TRBJ2-5; TCRdb lists TRBD2, though no DNA is available to test this call. Germline values: CDR1 SGHRS, CDR2 YFSETQ. This CDR3 is 15 amino acids long. This CDR3 is CASSFFTSAQETQYF.

The chain joins TRBV30 to TRBJ2-4; absent DNA, TCRdb's TRBD1 call cannot be checked. This CDR3 region has 13 residues. CDR1 and CDR2 from the germline V gene are GTSNPN and SVGIG (reference sequence). This CDR3 is CAWSVKGADIQYF.

The chain has TRBV6-5 and TRBJ1-2; TCRdb outputs TRBD1, but without DNA this stays unchecked. The germline gives CDR1 MNHEY, CDR2 SVGAGI. The CDR3 runs to 13 residues. The CDR3: CASSHRGEAGYTF.

V is TRBV20-1 and J is TRBJ2-1. From germline, CDR1 is DFQATT and CDR2 SNEGSKA (reference sequence). The CDR3 spans 17 residues. This chain's CDR3 is CSARDRLAGGLYNEQFF.

The chain links TRBV5-1 to TRBJ2-1; TCRdb's D call, TRBD2, is unchecked because there is no DNA. The CDR3 runs to 15 residues. Germline values: CDR1 SGHRS, CDR2 YFSETQ. The CDR3 loop is CASSLGPGVDNEQFF.

The V and J genes are TRBV28 and TRBJ1-2; TCRdb designates TRBD1, a call that cannot be tested without DNA. The CDR3 contains 15 residues. CDR1 is MDHEN, CDR2 SYDVKM, per germline. The chain's CDR3 is CASSFGTGLIYGYTF.

The chain carries TRBV20-1 and TRBJ2-7; the D call from TCRdb, TRBD1, cannot be confirmed without DNA. The germline CDR1 and CDR2 sequences are DFQATT and SNEGSKA (reference sequence). The CDR3 loop spans 14 amino acids. CDR3 in amino acids: CSAEKQGNSYEQYF.

V usage is TRBV12-3 or TRBV12-4 and J usage is TRBJ2-5; checking the TCRdb D call of TRBD2 is not possible without DNA. CDR3 length: 14 amino acids. CDR3 region: CASTYPSYQETQYF.

V and J are TRBV29-1 and TRBJ2-1; checking the TCRdb D call of TRBD2 is not possible without DNA. This CDR3 comprises 18 residues. CDR1 and CDR2 from the germline V gene are SQVTM and ANQGSEA. The CDR3 protein is CSVERVGLAGVRRNEQFF.

This rearrangement joins TRBV20-1 to TRBJ1-5. CDR1 and CDR2 from the germline V gene are DFQATT and SNEGSKA (reference sequence). The CDR3 spans 14 residues. CDR3 residues: CSAAASVSNQPQHF.

The chain is built from TRBV30 and TRBJ2-5. The CDR3 runs to 13 residues. Germline values: CDR1 GTSNPN, CDR2 SVGIG (reference sequence). The CDR3 sequence is CAWSGYTQETQYF. The whole variable domain, filled in from reference TRBV30 and TRBJ2-5, reads SQTIHQWPATLVQPVGSPLSLECTVEGTSNPNLYWYRQAAGRGLQLLFYSVGIGQISSEVPQNLSASRPQDRQFILSSKKLLLSDSGFYLCAWSGYTQETQYFGPGTRLLVL.

This chain uses TRBV2 with TRBJ2-2; absent DNA, TCRdb's TRBD1 call cannot be checked. This CDR3 region has 14 residues. The germline gives CDR1 SNHLY, CDR2 FYNNEI. CDR3 amino acids: CASSAVGAAGELFF.

The chain recombines TRBV2 with TRBJ1-1. Germline V lookup: CDR1 SNHLY, CDR2 FYNNEI. CDR3 size: 13 residues. CDR3 region: CASSETVYTEAFF.

The chain couples TRBV12-3 or TRBV12-4 to TRBJ1-5. The CDR3 is made up of 14 amino acids. Here the CDR3 reads CASSLRASNQPQHF.

The V gene is TRBV7-3, the J gene TRBJ2-1; TCRdb's D gene call, TRBD2, goes unchecked for lack of DNA. CDR1 and CDR2 from the germline V gene are SGHTA and FQGTGA. The CDR3 runs 16 residues. CDR3 sequence reads: CASSEVAGSSYNEQFF. Variable domain in full (rest from reference TRBV7-3 and TRBJ2-1): GAGVSQTPSNKVTEKGKYVELRCDPISGHTALYWYRQSLGQGPEFLIYFQGTGAADDSGLPNDRFFAVRPEGSVSTLKIQRTERGDSAVYLCASSEVAGSSYNEQFFGPGTRLTVL.

This chain links TRBV20-1 with TRBJ2-3. The CDR3 has 13 amino acids. The germline V gene encodes CDR1 DFQATT and CDR2 SNEGSKA (reference sequence). Here the CDR3 reads CSAPWSGTDTQYF.

The gene calls are TRBV20-1 and TRBJ1-5. CDR3 length: 14 residues. CDR1 is DFQATT, CDR2 SNEGSKA, per germline (reference sequence). CDR3 sequence: CSASNTNSNQPQHF.

J is TRBJ2-3 and V is TRBV7-9; TCRdb outputs TRBD2, but without DNA this stays unchecked. This CDR3 region has 14 residues. The germline V gene has CDR1 SEHNR and CDR2 FQNEAQ (reference sequence). The CDR3 sequence: CASSRDRAADTQYF. The full variable domain, with the rest looked up from reference TRBV7-9 and TRBJ2-3, is DTGVSQNPRHKITKRGQNVTFRCDPISEHNRLYWYRQTLGQGPEFLTYFQNEAQLEKSRLLSDRFSAERPKGSFSTLEIQRTEQGDSAMYLCASSRDRAADTQYFGPGTRLTVL.

V and J are TRBV7-9 and TRBJ1-5. In germline, CDR1 is SEHNR, CDR2 FQNEAQ (reference sequence). The CDR3 has 14 residues. CDR3 region: CASSMEHVRQPQHF.

The chain joins TRBV7-2 to TRBJ2-1; TCRdb's D call of TRBD2 is untestable without DNA. The CDR3 runs to 16 residues. Per germline, CDR1 SGHTA and CDR2 FQGNSA. The CDR3 sequence: CASSFRRREATNEQFF.

The chain joins TRBV20-1 to TRBJ1-5. The V gene's germline CDR1 is DFQATT and CDR2 SNEGSKA (reference sequence). The CDR3 runs to 15 residues. The CDR3 is CSAREGRGGYQPQHF.

CDR3 amino acids: CASSEREGIFYGYTF. The V and J genes are TRBV6-1 and TRBJ1-2. The CDR3 totals 15 residues. Looked up from germline, CDR1 is MNHNS and CDR2 is SASEGT.